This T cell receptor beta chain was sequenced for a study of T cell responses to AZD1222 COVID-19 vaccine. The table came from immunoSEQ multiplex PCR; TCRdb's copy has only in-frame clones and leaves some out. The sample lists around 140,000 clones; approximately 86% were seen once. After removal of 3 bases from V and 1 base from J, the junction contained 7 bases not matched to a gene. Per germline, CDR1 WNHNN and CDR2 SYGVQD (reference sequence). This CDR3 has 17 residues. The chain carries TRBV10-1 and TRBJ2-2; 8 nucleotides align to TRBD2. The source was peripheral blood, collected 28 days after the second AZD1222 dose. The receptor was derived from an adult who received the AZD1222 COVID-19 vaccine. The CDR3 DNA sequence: TGCGCCAGCAGTGATGCCGCGGGAGGCCGGAACACCGGGGAGCTGTTTTTT. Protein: CASSDAAGGRNTGELFF.